This entry lists 8 T cell receptor beta chains sequenced from one sample in a study of cytomegalovirus exposure and HLA in healthy donors (TCRdb year 2017). Library preparation used the immunoSEQ multiplex PCR assay. Held by TCRdb, this immuneACCESS table contains in-frame sequences only and omits some clones. Under half of the omission traces to an unresolved V gene where checked; the cause of the rest is unknown. In this sample the table shows 120,000 or so clones, 80% to 90% of which occur a single time. Roughly 2% of the sample rests with the top ten. Specimen: PBMCs. These receptors were obtained from a woman between 18 and 29 years old in good health and CMV-seronegative.

The rearrangement uses TRBV7-6 and TRBJ2-1, with 15 bases matching TRBD2. V was pared by 4 bases and J by 7 bases, with 8 bases of the junction left unmatched. This CDR3 spans 17 amino acids. Germline CDR1 and CDR2: SGHVS and FNYEAQ. CDR3 sequence reads: CASSSRTGLAGGNEQFF. DNA for the CDR3: TGTGCCAGCAGCTCCCGGACGGGACTAGCGGGAGGTAATGAGCAGTTCTTC.

The gene calls are TRBV5-6 and TRBJ1-1; 8 bases align to TRBD1. This CDR3 contains 16 residues. J was trimmed by 0 bases and V by 2 bases; bases with no gene match: 6. The germline gives CDR1 SGHDT, CDR2 YYEEEE. The CDR3 bases are TGTGCCAGCAGCTTTGGTCCGGGACAGGTGAACACTGAAGCTTTCTTT. Translation: CASSFGPGQVNTEAFF.

This clone was detected only a few times. CDR3 sequence: CASSLDLGGKGNEQFF. CDR3 nucleotides: TGTGCCAGCAGCTTAGACTTGGGCGGGAAGGGCAATGAGCAGTTCTTC. V is TRBV7-9 and J is TRBJ2-1; D is possibly TRBD2 (6 bases). With 1 base removed from V and 6 bases from J, the gap between germline ends came to 16 bases. Germline CDR1 is SEHNR and CDR2 is FQNEAQ (reference sequence). The CDR3 contains 16 residues.

J is TRBJ2-1 and V is TRBV6-4, with TRBD2 identical over 10 bases. J was trimmed by 7 bases and V by 0 bases; bases with no gene match: 0. Germline CDR1 and CDR2: MRHNA and SNTAGT. The CDR3 spans 14 residues. CDR3 nucleotides: TGTGCCAGCAGTGACTCGGGACTAGCGAATGAGCAGTTCTTC. It is translated as CASSDSGLANEQFF.

The chain carries TRBV2 and TRBJ2-1; D possibly corresponds to TRBD1 (6 bases). CDR3 length equals 12 residues. Trimming shortened V by 11 bases and J by 6 bases, and 14 bases separated the two germline ends. CDR1 and CDR2 (germline): SNHLY, FYNNEI. The CDR3 nucleotides are TGTGCCCTCCTGATAGGGGGCAATGAGCAGTTCTTC. Protein sequence: CALLIGGNEQFF.

The rearrangement uses TRBV11-2 and TRBJ1-1, with 7 positions matching TRBD1. The V and J ends lost 1 base and 5 bases, in that order; junction bases with no gene match: 7. Per germline, CDR1 SGHAT and CDR2 FQNNGV. There are 15 residues in the CDR3. CDR3 protein: CASSLVHRGKTEAFF. In nucleotides, the CDR3 is TGTGCCAGCAGCTTAGTGCACAGGGGTAAGACTGAAGCTTTCTTT. Full variable domain (rest looked up from reference TRBV11-2 and TRBJ1-1): EAGVAQSPRYKIIEKRQSVAFWCNPISGHATLYWYQQILGQGPKLLIQFQNNGVVDDSQLPKDRFSAERLKGVDSTLKIQPAKLEDSAVYLCASSLVHRGKTEAFFGQGTRLTVV.

The chain combines TRBV5-1 with TRBJ2-1; D perhaps matches TRBD2 (6 bases). V lost 6 bases and J 2 bases, leaving 24 bases between the germline ends. Germline V CDR1 and CDR2: SGHRS, YFSETQ. The CDR3 has 18 residues. This chain's CDR3 is CASKQALEETRPYNEQFF. The CDR3 DNA reads as TGCGCCAGCAAGCAAGCTCTGGAAGAGACTAGACCCTACAATGAGCAGTTCTTC.

The J gene is TRBJ2-3, the V gene TRBV11-3; D is possibly TRBD2 (5 bases). The CDR3 has 14 residues. CDR1 and CDR2 from the germline V gene are SGHNT and YENEEA. Trimming removed 6 bases at V and 0 bases at J, with 10 bases between. The CDR3 DNA is TGTGCCAGCAGTCGCGCGGGTAGCACAGATACGCAGTATTTT. It encodes CASSRAGSTDTQYF. Full variable domain (outside the CDR3, taken from reference TRBV11-3 and TRBJ2-3): EAGVVQSPRYKIIEKKQPVAFWCNPISGHNTLYWYLQNLGQGPELLIRYENEEAVDDSQLPKDRFSAERLKGVDSTLKIQPAELGDSAVYLCASSRAGSTDTQYFGPGTRLTVL.